This TCR beta chain is drawn from a study of cytomegalovirus exposure and HLA in healthy donors. Concerning this clone: Its target is unknown.

In the PCR, 60 Vbeta and 13 Jbeta primers were used. Clones were read by immunoSEQ multiplex PCR, and TCRdb kept only the in-frame ones, dropping some. The sample contains around 150,000 clones, about 80% of which appear only once. Study-level results: Many donors shared some public TCRs, even though most TCR sequences were rare.

This CDR3 has 19 residues. Trimming shortened V by 1 base and J by 7 bases, and 25 bases separated the two germline ends. Germline assignment: CDR1 MDHEN and CDR2 SYDVKM. The rearrangement uses TRBV28 and TRBJ1-4, with D tentatively TRBD1 (5 bases). Sequencing was done on a sample of PBMCs. The receptor was isolated from a man between 25 and 39 years old in good health and CMV-seronegative. In nucleotides, the CDR3 is TGTGCCAGCAGTTTATTTTGGGGTTTCTCAGGGCAGGGCCGTGAAAAACTGTTTTTT. Its protein is CASSLFWGFSGQGREKLFF. Complete variable domain (other parts from reference TRBV28 and TRBJ1-4): DVKVTQSSRYLVKRTGEKVFLECVQDMDHENMFWYRQDPGLGLRLIYFSYDVKMKEKGDIPEGYSVSREKKERFSLILESASTNQTSMYLCASSLFWGFSGQGREKLFFGSGTQLSVL.